This TCR beta chain was documented in a study of T cell responses to AZD1222 COVID-19 vaccine. Here immunoSEQ multiplex PCR was the method, and the copy in TCRdb shows in-frame clones only, minus some. The sample has about 150,000 clones, about 85% seen once. The ends were cut back, 5 bases at V and 0 bases at J, with 11 bases in the middle. Germline values: CDR1 LGHDT, CDR2 YNNKEL (reference sequence). This CDR3 contains 14 residues. Material: peripheral blood, obtained after recovery from COVID-19. The gene calls are TRBV3-1 (or the pseudogene TRBV3-2) and TRBJ2-7; D uncertain. The TCR sequence derives from an adult who had recovered from COVID-19. CDR3 DNA: TGTGCCAGCAGCATCGGACCTAGCTCCTACGAGCAGTACTTC. Translation gives CASSIGPSSYEQYF.